The count of the clone carrying this T cell receptor beta chain is one. This entry comes from a study of shared T cell receptors in the human thymus. TCRdb's copy holds only in-frame clones and misses some; the assay was immunoSEQ multiplex PCR. The sample lists just under 550,000 clones, approximately 80% occurring once. The CDR3 sequence is 16 residues long. V was trimmed by 0 bases and J by 4 bases, leaving 14 bases between them. Germline values: CDR1 SGDLS, CDR2 YYNGEE. This sample was shared with a second study, whose subject was human thymus T cells. This second study says: All donors were healthy Finnish infants who were undergoing corrective surgery to treat congenital heart defects. Thymic material originated from resections removed in the course of corrective heart surgery. It looked as if thymic and blood repertoires used V and J genes in a biased way. Related work found strong thymic repertoire overlap between unrelated individuals.

The J gene is TRBJ2-1, the V gene TRBV9; perhaps TRBD1 as D (5 bases). The specimen sequenced was thymocytes. The receptor comes from a boy under two years old with a congenital heart defect. CDR3 coding DNA: TGTGCCAGCAGCGTAGGAATCAGGGCCTGGTACAATGAGCAGTTCTTC. Its protein product is CASSVGIRAWYNEQFF.